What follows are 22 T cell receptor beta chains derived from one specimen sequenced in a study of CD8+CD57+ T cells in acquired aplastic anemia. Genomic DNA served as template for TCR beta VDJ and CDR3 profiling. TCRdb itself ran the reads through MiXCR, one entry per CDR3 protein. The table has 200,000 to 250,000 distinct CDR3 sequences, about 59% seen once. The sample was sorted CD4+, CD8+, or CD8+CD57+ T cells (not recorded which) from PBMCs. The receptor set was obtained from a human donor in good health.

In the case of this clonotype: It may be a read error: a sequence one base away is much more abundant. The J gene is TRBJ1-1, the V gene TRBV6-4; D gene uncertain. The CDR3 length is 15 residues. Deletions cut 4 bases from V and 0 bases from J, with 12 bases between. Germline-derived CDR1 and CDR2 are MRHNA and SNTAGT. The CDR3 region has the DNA TGTGCCAGCAGTGGCCCCCCTGAGATGAACACTGAAGCTTTCTTT. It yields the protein CASSGPPEMNTEAFF.

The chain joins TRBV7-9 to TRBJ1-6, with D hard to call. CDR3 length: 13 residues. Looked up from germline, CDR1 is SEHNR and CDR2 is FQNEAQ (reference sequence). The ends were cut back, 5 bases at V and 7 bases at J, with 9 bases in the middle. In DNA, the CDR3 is TGTGCCAGCAGCCAGTCAGCGAATTCACCCCTCCACTTT. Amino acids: CASSQSANSPLHF.

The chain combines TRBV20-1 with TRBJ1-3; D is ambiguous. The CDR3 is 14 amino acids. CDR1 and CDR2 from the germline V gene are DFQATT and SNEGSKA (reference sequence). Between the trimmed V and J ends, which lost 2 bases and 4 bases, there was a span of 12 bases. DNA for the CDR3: TGCAGTGCTAGAAACATCGCACCCGGAAACACCATATATTTT. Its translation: CSARNIAPGNTIYF.

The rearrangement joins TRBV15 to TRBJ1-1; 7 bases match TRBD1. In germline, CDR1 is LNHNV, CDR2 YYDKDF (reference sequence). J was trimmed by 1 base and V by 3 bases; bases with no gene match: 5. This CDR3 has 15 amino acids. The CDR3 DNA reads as TGTGCCACCAGCAGGGGGACAGATACGAACACTGAAGCTTTCTTT. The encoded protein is CATSRGTDTNTEAFF. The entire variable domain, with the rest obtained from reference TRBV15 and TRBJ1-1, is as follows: DAMVIQNPRYQVTQFGKPVTLSCSQTLNHNVMYWYQQKSSQAPKLLFHYYDKDFNNEADTPDNFQSRRPNTSFCFLDIRSPGLGDTAMYLCATSRGTDTNTEAFFGQGTRLTVV.

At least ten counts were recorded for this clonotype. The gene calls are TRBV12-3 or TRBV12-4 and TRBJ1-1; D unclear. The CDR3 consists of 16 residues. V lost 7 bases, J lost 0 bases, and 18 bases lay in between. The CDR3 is CASKPLGYQLNTEAFF. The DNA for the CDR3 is TGTGCCAGCAAACCCCTAGGTTACCAATTGAACACTGAAGCTTTCTTT.

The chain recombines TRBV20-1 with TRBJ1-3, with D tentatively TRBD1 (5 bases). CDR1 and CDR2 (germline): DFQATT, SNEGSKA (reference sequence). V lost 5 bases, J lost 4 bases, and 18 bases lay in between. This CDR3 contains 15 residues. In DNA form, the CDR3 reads TGCAGTGCTGCCGAGGAAGGACGGGGCGGAAACACCATATATTTT. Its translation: CSAAEEGRGGNTIYF.

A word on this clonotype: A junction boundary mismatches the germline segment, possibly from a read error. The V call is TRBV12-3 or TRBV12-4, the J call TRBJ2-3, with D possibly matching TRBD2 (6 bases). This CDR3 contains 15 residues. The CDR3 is CASSSVETSTDTQYF. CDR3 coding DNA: TGTGCCAGCAGTTCGGTCGAAACTAGCACGGATACGCAGTATTTT.

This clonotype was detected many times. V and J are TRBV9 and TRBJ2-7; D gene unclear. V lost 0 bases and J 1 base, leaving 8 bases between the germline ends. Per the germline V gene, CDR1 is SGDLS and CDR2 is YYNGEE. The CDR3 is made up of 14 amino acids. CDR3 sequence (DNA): TGTGCCAGCAGCGTAGGTCTGAGTTCCTACGAGCAGTACTTC. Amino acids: CASSVGLSSYEQYF.

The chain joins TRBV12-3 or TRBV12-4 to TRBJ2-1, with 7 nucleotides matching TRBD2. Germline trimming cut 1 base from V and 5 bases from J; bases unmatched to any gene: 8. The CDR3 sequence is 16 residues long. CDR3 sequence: CASSLVPYGGNNEQFF. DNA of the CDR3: TGTGCCAGCAGTTTAGTCCCCTACGGGGGGAACAATGAGCAGTTCTTC.

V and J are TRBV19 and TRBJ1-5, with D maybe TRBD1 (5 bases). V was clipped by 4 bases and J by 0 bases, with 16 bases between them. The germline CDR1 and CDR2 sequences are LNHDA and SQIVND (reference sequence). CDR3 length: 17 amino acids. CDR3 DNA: TGTGCCAGTAGTACAAGCCCGGGACGGTATAGCAATCAGCCCCAGCATTTT. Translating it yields CASSTSPGRYSNQPQHF.

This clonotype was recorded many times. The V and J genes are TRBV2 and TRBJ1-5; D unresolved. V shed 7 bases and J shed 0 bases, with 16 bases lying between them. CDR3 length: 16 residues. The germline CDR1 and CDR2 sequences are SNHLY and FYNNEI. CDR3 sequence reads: CASNADRLVSNQPQHF. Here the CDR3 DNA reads TGTGCCAGCAATGCAGACCGCTTGGTTAGCAATCAGCCCCAGCATTTT.

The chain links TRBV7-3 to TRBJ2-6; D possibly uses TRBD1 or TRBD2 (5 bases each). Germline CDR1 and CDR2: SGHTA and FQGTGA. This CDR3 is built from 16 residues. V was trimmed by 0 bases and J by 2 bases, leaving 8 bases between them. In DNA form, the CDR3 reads TGTGCCAGCAGCTTAACGGGGGACCCTGGGGCCAACGTCCTGACTTTC. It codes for CASSLTGDPGANVLTF.

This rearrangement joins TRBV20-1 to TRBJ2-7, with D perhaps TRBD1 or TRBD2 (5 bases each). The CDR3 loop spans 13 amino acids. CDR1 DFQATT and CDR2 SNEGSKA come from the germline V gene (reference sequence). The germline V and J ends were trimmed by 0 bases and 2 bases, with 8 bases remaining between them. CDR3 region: CSAREMGAYEQYF. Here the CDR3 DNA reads TGCAGTGCTAGAGAGATGGGGGCCTACGAGCAGTACTTC.

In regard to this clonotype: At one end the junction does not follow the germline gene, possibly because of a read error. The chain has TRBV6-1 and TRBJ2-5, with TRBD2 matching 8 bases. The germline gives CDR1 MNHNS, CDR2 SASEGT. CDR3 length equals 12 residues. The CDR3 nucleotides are TGTGCCAGCAGTGAATGGAATAGCGGGATTTCATTC. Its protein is CASSEWNSGISF.

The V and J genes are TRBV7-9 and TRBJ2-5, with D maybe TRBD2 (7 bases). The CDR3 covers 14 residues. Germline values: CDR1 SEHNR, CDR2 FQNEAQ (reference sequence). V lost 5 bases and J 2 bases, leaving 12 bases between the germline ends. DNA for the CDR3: TGTGCCAGCAGCAGGGGGAGGGGGCAAGAGACCCAGTACTTC. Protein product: CASSRGRGQETQYF.

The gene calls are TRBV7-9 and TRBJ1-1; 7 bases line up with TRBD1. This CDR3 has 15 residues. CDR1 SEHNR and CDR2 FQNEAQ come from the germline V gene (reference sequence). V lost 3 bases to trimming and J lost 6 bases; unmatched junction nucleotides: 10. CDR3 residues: CASSLVDRVSSEAFF. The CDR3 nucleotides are TGTGCCAGCAGCTTGGTCGACAGGGTGAGCTCTGAAGCTTTCTTT.

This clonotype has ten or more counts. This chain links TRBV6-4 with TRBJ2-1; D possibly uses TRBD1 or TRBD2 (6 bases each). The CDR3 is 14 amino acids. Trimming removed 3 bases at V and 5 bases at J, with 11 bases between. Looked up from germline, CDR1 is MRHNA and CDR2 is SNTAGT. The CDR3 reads CASSEEGENNEQFF. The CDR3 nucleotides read TGTGCCAGCAGTGAGGAGGGGGAAAACAATGAGCAGTTCTTC.

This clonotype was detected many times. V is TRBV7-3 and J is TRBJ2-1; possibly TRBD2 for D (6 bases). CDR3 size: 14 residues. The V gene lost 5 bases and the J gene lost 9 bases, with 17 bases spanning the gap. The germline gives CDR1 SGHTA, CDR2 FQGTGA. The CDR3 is CASSPDGGSPEQFF. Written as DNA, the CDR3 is TGTGCCAGCAGCCCGGACGGGGGTAGCCCTGAGCAGTTCTTC.

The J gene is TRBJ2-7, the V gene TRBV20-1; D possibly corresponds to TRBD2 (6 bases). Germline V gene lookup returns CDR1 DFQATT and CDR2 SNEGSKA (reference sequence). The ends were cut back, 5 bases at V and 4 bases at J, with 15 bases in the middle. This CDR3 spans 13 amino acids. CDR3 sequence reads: CSAGSGGLYEQYF. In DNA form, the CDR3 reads TGCAGTGCTGGGTCCGGAGGGTTGTACGAGCAGTACTTC.

CDR3 sequence (DNA): TGCGCCAGCAGCGACGGCTGGGGAGGAACTGAAGCTTTCTTT. It yields the protein CASSDGWGGTEAFF. The rearrangement uses TRBV5-1 and TRBJ1-1; D not certain. The V end was cut by 4 bases, the J end by 5 bases, with 15 bases between. The length of the CDR3 is 14 residues. Germline V gene data show CDR1 as SGHRS and CDR2 as YFSETQ.

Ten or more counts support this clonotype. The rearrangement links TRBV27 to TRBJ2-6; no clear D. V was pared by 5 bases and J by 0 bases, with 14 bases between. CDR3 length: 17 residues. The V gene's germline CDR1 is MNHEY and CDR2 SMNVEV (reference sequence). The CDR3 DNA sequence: TGTGCCAGCAGTCCCCTCTTCGAGAGCTCTGGGGCCAACGTCCTGACTTTC. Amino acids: CASSPLFESSGANVLTF.

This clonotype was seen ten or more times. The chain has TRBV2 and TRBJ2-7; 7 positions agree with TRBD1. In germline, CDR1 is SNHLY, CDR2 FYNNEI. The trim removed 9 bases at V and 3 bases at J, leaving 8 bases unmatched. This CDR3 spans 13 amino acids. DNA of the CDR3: TGTGCCAGACGGGACAGCTCGGACTACGAGCAGTACTTC. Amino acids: CARRDSSDYEQYF.